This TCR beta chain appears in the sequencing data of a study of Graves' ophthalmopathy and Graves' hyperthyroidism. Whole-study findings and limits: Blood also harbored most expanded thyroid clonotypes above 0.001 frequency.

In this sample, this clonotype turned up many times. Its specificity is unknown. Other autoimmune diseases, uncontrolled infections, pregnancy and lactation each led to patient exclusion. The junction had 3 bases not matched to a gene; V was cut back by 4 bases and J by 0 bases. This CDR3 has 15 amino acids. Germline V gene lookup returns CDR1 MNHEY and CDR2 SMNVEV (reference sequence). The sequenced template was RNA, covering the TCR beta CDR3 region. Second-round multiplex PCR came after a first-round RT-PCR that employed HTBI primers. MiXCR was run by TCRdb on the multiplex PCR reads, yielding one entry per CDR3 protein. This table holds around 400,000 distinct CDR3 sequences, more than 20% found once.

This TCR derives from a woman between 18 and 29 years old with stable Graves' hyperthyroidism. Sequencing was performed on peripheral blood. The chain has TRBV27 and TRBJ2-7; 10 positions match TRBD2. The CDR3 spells CASSSSGSASYEQYF. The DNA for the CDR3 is TGTGCCAGCAGTTCTAGCGGGAGTGCCTCCTACGAGCAGTACTTC.